This T cell receptor (beta chain) was profiled in a study of early T cells in non-severe SARS-CoV-2 infection (dated by TCRdb to the early 2020s). About the investigation overall: Bulk RNA from unsorted whole blood was used for TCR sequencing, so alpha and beta chains could not be paired.

Library prep was done by 5' RACE. Sequenced on a NextSeq 500. In the TCR library protocol, unique molecular identifiers were attached to individual cDNA molecules to correct for PCR bias and sequencing error. Both TCR alpha and beta chains were sequenced, and tight co-correlation was observed between alpha and beta sequence abundances in each sample. Under the source paper's analysis protocol: Decombinator V4 was used to perform V gene, J gene and CDR3 annotation of TCR sequences. TCRs were defined as expanded if a significant change between any two time points was detected under a Poisson model with p below 0.0001. Abundances of TCRs were expressed as counts per million after normalisation to the total number of TCRs sequenced in each sample. TRAV1-2 paired with TRAJ12, TRAJ20 or TRAJ33 defined MAIT TCRs, while TRAV10 paired with TRAJ18 defined iNKT TCRs. VDJdb, accessed 1 November 2021, was searched for CMV, EBV and SARS-CoV-2 annotated TCRs, excluding TCRs annotated for multiple antigens. TCRdb reprocessed the public reads (quality trimming at Q25 with fastp, clone calling with MiXCR) and kept in-frame beta chains. Under each unique CDR3 protein, matching rows form one entry showing the most common genes and DNA. In this record, the V and J calls reflect TCRdb's handling and not the investigators' own analysis. Counted in this sample were under 95,000 distinct CDR3 sequences; about 16% of them appeared once. 4.5% to 7% of the sample belongs to the ten largest clones.

The research as a whole found: VDJdb matching was skewed toward anti-spike CD8 responses and likely underestimated virus-specific expansions by missing private and CD4 specificities.

A case-control design nested within a healthcare worker cohort in London, UK, was used, with weekly nasopharyngeal swab PCR tests and blood sampling performed. Between 23 and 31 March 2020, the week of the UK lockdown, healthcare workers were enrolled and then followed up weekly for as long as 16 weeks. Germline trimming amounts to 4 bases on V and 6 bases on J, with 13 as the count of junction bases outside the gene matches. The CDR1 and CDR2 encoded by the germline V gene are SGHRS and YFSETQ. The CDR3, from cysteine to phenylalanine, totals 15 residues. Only CDR3 DNA is held: 45 bases, read in frame from base 1. This clonotype was seen a few times. Its antigen specificity is not known. One base away there is no much larger clone; base qualities are not given.

Input material: whole blood. This sequence was found in an adult who was a healthcare worker with PCR-confirmed SARS-CoV-2 infection or an uninfected control (not recorded which). The chain links TRBV5-1 with TRBJ2-7; TRBD1 fits 7 bases in the junction. The CDR3 protein is CASSPTTGWLGEQYF. The DNA reads TGCGCCAGCAGCCCAACGACAGGGTGGTTAGGCGAGCAGTACTTC.